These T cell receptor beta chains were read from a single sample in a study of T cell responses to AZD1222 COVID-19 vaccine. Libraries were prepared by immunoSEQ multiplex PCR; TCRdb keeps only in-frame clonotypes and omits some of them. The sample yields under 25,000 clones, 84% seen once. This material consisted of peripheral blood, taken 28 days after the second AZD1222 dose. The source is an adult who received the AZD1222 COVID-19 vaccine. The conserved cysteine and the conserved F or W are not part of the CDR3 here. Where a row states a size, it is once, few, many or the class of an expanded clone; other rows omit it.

ASTMVGVGYEQY,TRBJ2-7,TRBV28,-
ASSQFGPRDEQF,TRBJ2-1,TRBV4-1,-
ASSLRGAGTTNERVYNEQF,TRBJ2-1,TRBV7-6,-
ASSNWEVSRQY,TRBJ2-7,TRBV6-5,once
SVRISYNSPLH,TRBJ1-6,TRBV29-1,-
ASSRDKGGEQY,TRBJ2-7,TRBV6-5,-
ASSMGTGYGELF,TRBJ2-2,TRBV19,-
ASSLGPTYEQY,TRBJ2-7,TRBV6-4,few
ASSYTGGPHDTQY,TRBJ2-3,TRBV6-2/TRBV6-3,-
ASRGTEANYGYT,TRBJ1-2,TRBV5-5,-
ASSPGGAEAF,TRBJ1-1,TRBV11-2,once
ASSPPDGGNEQF,TRBJ2-1,TRBV7-9,-
ASSQAQNGGSNYGYT,TRBJ1-2,TRBV4-2,-
ASTTGTLNTEAF,TRBJ1-1,TRBV7-9,-
ASSSTRNDRDDYGYT,TRBJ1-2,TRBV27,few
ASRAEAGPNEKLF,TRBJ1-4,TRBV5-1,-
ASSLASPNEQF,TRBJ2-1,TRBV5-1,-
ASSLGELLNIQY,TRBJ2-4,TRBV11-2,-
ASSASQTGAYEQY,TRBJ2-7,TRBV5-1,-
ATSTERVLGNEQF,TRBJ2-1,TRBV15,-
ASSQDRSGGPNEKLF,TRBJ1-4,TRBV4-2,-
ASSLHPGQGAPKNIQY,TRBJ2-4,TRBV14,-
ASSEGTAVMGIQY,TRBJ2-4,TRBV5-1,-
ASSTGEDGYT,TRBJ1-2,TRBV28,-
ASSQSWASAQF,TRBJ2-1,TRBV4-3,few
ASSHGQRNNSPLH,TRBJ1-6,TRBV6-2/TRBV6-3,-
ASSFNGVNTEAF,TRBJ1-1,TRBV5-1,-
ASSRQPGLVVTGELF,TRBJ2-2,TRBV14,-
ASSSLAGQIQY,TRBJ2-4,TRBV5-5,-
ASSLTPGTRSDTQY,TRBJ2-3,TRBV7-3,-
ASSPGGGAYNEQF,TRBJ2-1,TRBV7-9,-
ASSPRGLYGYT,TRBJ1-2,TRBV9,-
AWSDSRYEQY,TRBJ2-7,TRBV30,-
ASSSLAFSTDTQY,TRBJ2-3,TRBV4-3,-
ASTEVRESGEQF,TRBJ2-1,TRBV28,-
ASSIALGTGGTEAF,TRBJ1-1,TRBV19,-
ASSRTVNYGYT,TRBJ1-2,TRBV6-6,-
ASSLGGSSYNEQF,TRBJ2-1,TRBV28,-
ASSYSSGANVLT,TRBJ2-6,TRBV11-2,few
ASSRDDYYGYT,TRBJ1-2,TRBV28,-
ASSSTLRGYEQY,TRBJ2-7,TRBV5-1,-
ASSAGINTGELF,TRBJ2-2,TRBV5-1,-
SDNRGVWNTEAF,TRBJ1-1,TRBV29-1,few
ASSLITSGKPGGAGELF,TRBJ2-2,TRBV7-8,-
ASRLAGRVTGELF,TRBJ2-2,TRBV6-6,once
ASSPGLAGAETQY,TRBJ2-5,TRBV9,-
ASSFGDSYEQY,TRBJ2-7,TRBV11-3,-
ASSEGGGGYT,TRBJ1-2,TRBV25-1,-
ASSPPGLAGTNTDTQY,TRBJ2-3,TRBV18,-
ASSPTGGFYGYT,TRBJ1-2,TRBV28,-
ASSTRQVGNEQF,TRBJ2-1,TRBV6-5,-
ASSSLRNQETQY,TRBJ2-5,TRBV19,-